One sample yielded the 26 T cell receptor beta chains listed below, sequenced in a study of T cell responses to AZD1222 COVID-19 vaccine. Repertoires were generated with immunoSEQ multiplex PCR, while TCRdb's copy carries only in-frame clones and drops some. The table shows approximately 97,000 clones, with around 82% occurring only once. The sample consisted of peripheral blood, taken on day 0 of AZD1222 vaccination. These receptor sequences come from an adult in good health.

This chain links TRBV29-1 with TRBJ1-1, with D unresolved. Looked up from germline, CDR1 is SQVTM and CDR2 is ANQGSEA. The CDR3 has 13 residues. Trimming shortened V by 2 bases and J by 0 bases, and 7 bases separated the two germline ends. CDR3 in amino acids: CSVEPIMNTEAFF. The DNA for the CDR3 is TGCAGCGTTGAACCCATTATGAACACTGAAGCTTTCTTT.

This chain connects TRBV19 to TRBJ2-6; a weak D match, TRBD1 (5 bases). The CDR3 covers 19 residues. V was shortened by 3 bases and J by 0 bases, with 18 bases between the two germline ends. CDR1 is LNHDA and CDR2 is SQIVND in the germline V gene (reference sequence). The CDR3 loop is CASSIGSPGARSGANVLTF. The DNA for the CDR3 is TGTGCCAGTAGTATTGGCAGCCCTGGGGCCCGCTCTGGGGCCAACGTCCTGACTTTC.

J is TRBJ2-3 and V is TRBV28; D call uncertain. Germline values: CDR1 MDHEN, CDR2 SYDVKM. V was trimmed by 3 bases and J by 3 bases, leaving 13 bases between them. CDR3 size: 15 residues. CDR3 sequence reads: CASSLSKGSTDTQYF. The CDR3 DNA reads TGTGCCAGCAGTTTGTCTAAGGGAAGTACAGATACGCAGTATTTT.

This sequence joins TRBV6-5 and TRBJ1-4; no clear D gene. Germline lookup yields CDR1 MNHEY and CDR2 SVGAGI. With 2 bases removed from V and 8 bases from J, the gap between germline ends came to 6 bases. This CDR3 has 12 amino acids. The DNA of the CDR3 is TGTGCCAGCAGTTACCGGGCGGAAAAACTGTTTTTT. This sequence encodes CASSYRAEKLFF.

V gene TRBV9 combines with J gene TRBJ1-4; 8 bases fit TRBD1. Losses at the gene ends were 0 bases for V and 8 bases for J; bases not matched to a gene: 6. The CDR3 runs to 15 residues. Germline V gene sequence: CDR1 SGDLS, CDR2 YYNGEE. The CDR3 DNA reads TGTGCCAGCAGCGTAGGGGACAGGAGGGGGGAAAAACTGTTTTTT. As protein: CASSVGDRRGEKLFF.

V usage is TRBV5-6 and J usage is TRBJ1-5; possible D gene TRBD1, 5 bases. Germline-derived CDR1 and CDR2 are SGHDT and YYEEEE. The V and J ends lost 4 bases and 7 bases respectively, with 21 bases between them. There are 16 residues in the CDR3. The CDR3 loop reads CASSLGGWGIGQPQHF. CDR3 coding DNA: TGTGCCAGCAGCCTCGGGGGGTGGGGCATCGGGCAGCCCCAGCATTTT.

CDR3 in amino acids: CASSQGSALGGGLHF. CDR3 in DNA: TGTGCCAGCAGCCAAGGATCAGCCCTCGGGGGGGGCCTCCACTTT. J is TRBJ1-6 and V is TRBV3-1 (or the pseudogene TRBV3-2); TRBD1 is a possible D gene (5 bases). Trimming shortened V by 1 base and J by 15 bases, and 19 bases separated the two germline ends. CDR1 is LGHDT and CDR2 is YNNKEL in the germline V gene (reference sequence). The CDR3 runs to 15 residues.

The chain couples TRBV18 to TRBJ1-1; D is perhaps TRBD1 (5 bases). CDR1 KGHSH and CDR2 LQKENI come from the germline V gene. Trimming removed 3 bases from V and 3 bases from J, with 14 bases in between. This CDR3 comprises 15 residues. DNA of the CDR3: TGTGCCAGCTCACCCCCGGGACCGGTTTACACTGAAGCTTTCTTT. Residues: CASSPPGPVYTEAFF.

This clone was counted once. CDR3 amino acids: CASRPSWGYNEQFF. The DNA of the CDR3 is TGTGCCAGTAGGCCTAGCTGGGGGTACAATGAGCAGTTCTTC. The chain carries TRBV19 and TRBJ2-1; D tentatively fits TRBD1 or TRBD2 (5 bases each). This CDR3 contains 14 residues. Trimming left V 6 bases short and J 4 bases short, with 13 bases between. Germline V CDR1 and CDR2: LNHDA, SQIVND (reference sequence).

This clone was seen once. This chain links TRBV6-5 with TRBJ1-1; D gene unclear. Per germline, CDR1 MNHEY and CDR2 SVGAGI. V dropped 2 bases and J dropped 2 bases, with 9 bases sitting between them. This CDR3 is built from 14 residues. CDR3 protein: CASSYATENTEAFF. The CDR3 DNA is TGTGCCAGCAGTTACGCCACAGAAAACACTGAAGCTTTCTTT.

The CDR3 nucleotides are TGTGCCAGTAGTATATCGCAGGCATACTATGGCTACACCTTC. It yields the protein CASSISQAYYGYTF. The V call is TRBV19, the J call TRBJ1-2; D unclear. The CDR3 is 14 residues long. V was clipped by 2 bases and J by 3 bases, with 10 bases between them. CDR1 and CDR2 from the germline V gene are LNHDA and SQIVND (reference sequence).

V gene TRBV14 combines with J gene TRBJ1-2, with TRBD1 matching 12 bases. The CDR3 totals 15 residues. Germline V gives CDR1 SGHDN, CDR2 FVKESK. V dropped 4 bases and J dropped 8; count of bases not matched to a gene: 8. CDR3 nucleotide sequence: TGTGCCAGCAGCCCGAGGCGGGACAGGGGGCACGGCTACACCTTC. It specifies CASSPRRDRGHGYTF.

The rearrangement uses TRBV11-3 and TRBJ1-2; 7 bases are a match to TRBD1. Germline CDR1 SGHNT, CDR2 YENEEA. The V and J ends lost 5 bases and 4 bases, in that order; junction bases with no gene match: 7. This CDR3 is built from 14 residues. CDR3 region: CASSRGGEGYGYTF. CDR3 sequence (DNA): TGTGCCAGCAGCCGAGGGGGCGAGGGCTATGGCTACACCTTC.

The CDR3 sequence: CASSFGVHEQYV. For the CDR3, the DNA is TGTGCCAGCAGCTTCGGCGTCCACGAGCAGTACGTC. This chain connects TRBV7-9 to TRBJ2-7; no reliable D call. The CDR3 extends over 12 amino acids. Germline V CDR1 and CDR2: SEHNR, FQNEAQ (reference sequence). Trimming took off 3 bases at V and 5 bases at J, with 8 bases between the two ends.

V gene TRBV12-3 or TRBV12-4 combines with J gene TRBJ2-3; D uncertain. This CDR3 contains 12 residues. The germline V and J ends were trimmed by 8 bases and 0 bases, with 6 bases remaining between them. CDR3 DNA: TGTGCCAGCGAGGAAAGCACAGATACGCAGTATTTT. Its translation: CASEESTDTQYF.

The rearrangement joins TRBV30 to TRBJ1-2; D unclear. The CDR3 has 13 residues. Trimming stripped 0 bases from V and 7 bases from J, with 12 bases between. Germline CDR1 GTSNPN, CDR2 SVGIG (reference sequence). The CDR3 DNA is TGTGCCTGGAGTGTACGTAGGGAGGGTGGCTACACCTTC. Translating it yields CAWSVRREGGYTF.

V gene TRBV5-4 combines with J gene TRBJ1-2; perhaps TRBD1 as D (6 bases). This CDR3 has 16 residues. Germline V lookup: CDR1 SGHNT, CDR2 YYREEE (reference sequence). Between the trimmed V and J ends, which lost 4 bases and 1 base, there was a span of 17 bases. The CDR3 loop is CASSPGGAVDNYGYTF. The CDR3 DNA reads TGTGCCAGCAGCCCGGGGGGGGCCGTTGATAACTATGGCTACACCTTC.

The CDR3 DNA is TGTGCCAGCAGCCCAAACCTTAGAGGGCAGCCCCAGCATTTT. This sequence encodes CASSPNLRGQPQHF. The chain carries TRBV2 and TRBJ1-5; D ambiguous. CDR1 is SNHLY, CDR2 FYNNEI, per germline. Trimming shortened V by 6 bases and J by 7 bases, and 16 bases separated the two germline ends. The CDR3 extends over 14 amino acids. Looking up the rest from reference TRBV2 and TRBJ1-5 gives the full variable domain: EPEVTQTPSHQVTQMGQEVILRCVPISNHLYFYWYRQILGQKVEFLVSFYNNEISEKSEIFDDQFSVERPDGSNFTLKIRSTKLEDSAMYFCASSPNLRGQPQHFGDGTRLSIL.

The J gene is TRBJ1-2, the V gene TRBV3-1 (or the pseudogene TRBV3-2), with a weak D call TRBD1 (5 bases). The CDR3 is made up of 13 amino acids. V was clipped by 3 bases and J by 4 bases, with 9 bases between them. Germline V CDR1 and CDR2: LGHDT, YNNKEL (reference sequence). The DNA for the CDR3 is TGTGCCAGCAGCCATGGGACGGTCTATGGCTACACCTTC. Translated: CASSHGTVYGYTF.

The chain combines TRBV19 with TRBJ1-5, with D unclear. Germline assignment: CDR1 LNHDA and CDR2 SQIVND (reference sequence). This CDR3 contains 12 residues. Between the trimmed V and J ends, which lost 5 bases and 9 bases, there was a span of 11 bases. This chain's CDR3 is CASSQELWPQHF. In DNA form, the CDR3 reads TGTGCCAGTAGTCAGGAACTATGGCCCCAGCATTTT.

This clone has only a few counts. This chain connects TRBV4-1 to TRBJ1-4, with 7 bases fitting TRBD1. After removal of 2 bases from V and 8 bases from J, the junction contained 8 bases not matched to a gene. The germline V gene has CDR1 MGHRA and CDR2 YSYEKL. CDR3 length equals 15 residues. The CDR3: CASSQPRQGGEKLFF. CDR3 nucleotides: TGCGCCAGCAGCCAACCTAGACAGGGAGGCGAAAAACTGTTTTTT.

V is TRBV3-1 (or the pseudogene TRBV3-2) and J is TRBJ2-7; D gene unclear. The length of the CDR3 is 12 residues. V was clipped by 1 base and J by 3 bases, with 4 bases between them. Germline CDR1 is LGHDT and CDR2 is YNNKEL (reference sequence). The CDR3 spells CASSQAGYEQYF. As DNA, the CDR3 is TGTGCCAGCAGCCAAGCTGGCTACGAGCAGTACTTC.

This chain joins TRBV11-2 and TRBJ2-7; D gene uncertain. Per the germline V gene, CDR1 is SGHAT and CDR2 is FQNNGV. The ends were cut back, 2 bases at V and 6 bases at J, with 11 bases in the middle. The CDR3 covers 13 residues. CDR3 sequence: CASSLWRLSEQYV. CDR3 coding DNA: TGTGCCAGCAGCTTATGGCGGTTAAGCGAGCAGTACGTC.

This clone was recorded once. The J gene is TRBJ2-1, the V gene TRBV12-3 or TRBV12-4; perhaps D is TRBD1 or TRBD2 (6 bases each). This CDR3 contains 13 residues. Trimming shortened V by 8 bases and J by 6 bases, and 14 bases separated the two germline ends. In nucleotides, the CDR3 is TGTGCCAGCCTTGCCCCGGGGGCCAATGAGCAGTTCTTC. Translated, it gives CASLAPGANEQFF.

The chain has TRBV29-1 and TRBJ1-1; D uncertain. Germline CDR1 SQVTM, CDR2 ANQGSEA. The CDR3 consists of 12 residues. The V end was cut by 0 bases, the J end by 7 bases, with 9 bases between. Here the CDR3 DNA reads TGCAGCGTTGAAGATTCTGCCCTTGAAGCTTTCTTT. Translated, it gives CSVEDSALEAFF. The full variable domain, rest sourced from reference TRBV29-1 and TRBJ1-1, is SAVISQKPSRDICQRGTSLTIQCQVDSQVTMMFWYRQQPGQSLTLIATANQGSEATYESGFVIDKFPISRPNLTFSTLTVSNMSPEDSSIYLCSVEDSALEAFFGQGTRLTVV.

The chain joins TRBV7-2 to TRBJ2-1; D is possibly TRBD1 (5 bases). Germline V gene lookup returns CDR1 SGHTA and CDR2 FQGNSA. The V end was cut by 6 bases, the J end by 3 bases, with 12 bases between. The CDR3 extends over 14 amino acids. The CDR3 sequence: CASSVRQGYNEQFF. CDR3 nucleotide sequence: TGTGCCAGCAGTGTCCGTCAGGGCTACAATGAGCAGTTCTTC.